This TCR beta chain emerged from a study of PD-1 blockade in classical Hodgkin lymphoma. Time point denoted: cycle 4 day 1 (C4D1), after 5 to 7 weeks of nivolumab. With no exception, relapse followed autologous stem cell transplantation in all patients, and brentuximab vedotin exposure varied. Investigators isolated CD4+ T cells from thawed PBMCs through magnetic negative selection. Profiling relied on immunoSEQ multiplex PCR, and the TCRdb table lists in-frame clones only, not all of them. The data hold around 18,000 clones, with just over 70% observed a single time. Per germline, CDR1 SNHLY and CDR2 FYNNEI. Trimming took 7 bases from V and 0 from J, leaving 3 bases between them. The CDR3 loop spans 11 amino acids.

This chain uses TRBV2 with TRBJ1-2; unclear D gene. The TCR sequence derives from a human donor with classical Hodgkin lymphoma. Sequenced material: CD4+ T cells from blood, taken before the fourth cycle of nivolumab. The CDR3 DNA reads TGTGCCAGCACGACTAACTATGGCTACACCTTC. Its translation is CASTTNYGYTF.